The entry below describes one T cell receptor (beta chain). Its antigen remains unknown. This entry belongs to a study of tumor and adjacent non-tumor tissue in lung cancer. Study as a whole: Samples averaged about 3.8 million productive TCRbeta reads each.

General study findings and limits: In normal lung, the top 100 clones were significantly more dominant than in tumor. Compared with tumor, normal lung showed significantly lower TCR diversity. Tumor TCR diversity, when higher, was linked to shorter survival.

No cell sorting was done before RNA was extracted from the tissue. The normal lung tissue was taken more than 3 cm from the tumor edge. A modified ARM-PCR protocol with three rounds of nested PCR amplified TCRbeta. Via MiXCR, TCRdb re-called the multiplex PCR reads, giving one row per CDR3 protein. The data show about 98,000 distinct CDR3 sequences, 80% seen once. Unmatched junction bases numbered 18, after V lost 4 bases and J lost 7 bases. The CDR3 consists of 17 residues. The germline V gene has CDR1 SGHKS and CDR2 YYEKEE (reference sequence). This receptor was taken from a man in his sixties with small cell lung cancer. Material for sequencing was distant non-tumor lung tissue. The chain uses TRBV5-5 and TRBJ1-2, with 8 bases identical to TRBD1. The CDR3 loop is CASSHGQGRGMDSGYTF. The CDR3 nucleotides are TGTGCCAGCAGCCACGGACAGGGACGTGGTATGGACTCTGGCTACACCTTC. Based on the CDR3 plus reference TRBV5-5 and TRBJ1-2, the full variable domain is DAGVTQSPTHLIKTRGQQVTLRCSPISGHKSVSWYQQVLGQGPQFIFQYYEKEERGRGNFPDRFSARQFPNYSSELNVNALLLGDSALYLCASSHGQGRGMDSGYTFGSGTRLTVV.